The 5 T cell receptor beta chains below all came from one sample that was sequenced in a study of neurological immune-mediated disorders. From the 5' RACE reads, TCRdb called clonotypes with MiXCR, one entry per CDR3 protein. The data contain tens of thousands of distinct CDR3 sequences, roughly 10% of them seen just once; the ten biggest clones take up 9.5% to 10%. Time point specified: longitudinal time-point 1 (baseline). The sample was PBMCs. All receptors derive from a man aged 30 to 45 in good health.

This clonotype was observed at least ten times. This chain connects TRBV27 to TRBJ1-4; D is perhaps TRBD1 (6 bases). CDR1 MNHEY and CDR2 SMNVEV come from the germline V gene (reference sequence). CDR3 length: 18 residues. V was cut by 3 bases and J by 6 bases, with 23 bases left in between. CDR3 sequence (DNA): TGTGCCAGCAGTTTGGGCAGGGGACCCTATTCAGGGGATGAAAAACTGTTTTTT. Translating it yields CASSLGRGPYSGDEKLFF. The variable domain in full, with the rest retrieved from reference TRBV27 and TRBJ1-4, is EAQVTQNPRYLITVTGKKLTVTCSQNMNHEYMSWYRQDPGLGLRQIYYSMNVEVTDKGDVPEGYKVSRKEKRNFPLILESPSPNQTSLYFCASSLGRGPYSGDEKLFFGSGTQLSVL.

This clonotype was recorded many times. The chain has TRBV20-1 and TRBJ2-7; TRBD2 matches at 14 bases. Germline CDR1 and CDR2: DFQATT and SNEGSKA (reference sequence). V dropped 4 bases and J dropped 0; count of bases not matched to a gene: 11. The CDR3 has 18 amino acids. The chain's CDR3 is CSANPGLAGVGGSYEQYF. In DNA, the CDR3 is TGCAGTGCTAATCCGGGACTAGCGGGAGTTGGAGGCTCCTACGAGCAGTACTTC.

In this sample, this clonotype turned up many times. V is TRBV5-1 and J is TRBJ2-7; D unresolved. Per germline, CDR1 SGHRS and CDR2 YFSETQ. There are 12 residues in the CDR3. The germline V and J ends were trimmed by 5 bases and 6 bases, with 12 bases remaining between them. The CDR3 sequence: CASRGLDAEQYF. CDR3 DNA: TGCGCCAGCAGAGGGCTGGACGCCGAGCAGTACTTC.

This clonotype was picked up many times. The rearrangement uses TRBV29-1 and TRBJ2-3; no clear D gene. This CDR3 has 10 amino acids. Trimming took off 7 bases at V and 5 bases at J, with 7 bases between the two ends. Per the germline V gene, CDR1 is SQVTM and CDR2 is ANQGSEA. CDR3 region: CSAWGDTQYF. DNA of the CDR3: TGCAGCGCGTGGGGAGATACGCAGTATTTT.

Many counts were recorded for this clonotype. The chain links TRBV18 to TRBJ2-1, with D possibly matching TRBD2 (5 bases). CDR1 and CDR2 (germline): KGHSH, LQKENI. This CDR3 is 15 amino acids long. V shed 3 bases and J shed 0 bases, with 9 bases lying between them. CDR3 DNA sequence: TGTGCCAGCTCACCTGGACTCAGCTCCTACAATGAGCAGTTCTTC. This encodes CASSPGLSSYNEQFF.